The clone carrying this T cell receptor (beta chain) turned up a few times. This CDR3 is built from 15 residues. Deletions cut 1 base from V and 3 bases from J, with 12 bases between. CDR1 is SNHLY and CDR2 is FYNNEI in the germline V gene. This entry belongs to a study of blood T cell repertoires in COVID-19. As for the study in general: There were acute and convalescent COVID-19 samples, and they came from the United States, Italy and Spain. Sample material is recorded as cDNA or gDNA derived from T cells, B-cell-depleted T cells, or PBMCs.

Per the original methods: Scientists estimated how many nucleated cells there were by amplifying reference gene primers. Sequencing was performed with immunoSEQ multiplex PCR; in TCRdb, only in-frame clones are kept and a portion is missing. That table is the source of V, J and clone size, and D and trimming were worked out from the DNA. Among 340,000 or so clones listed, over 75% were seen once. V and J are TRBV2 and TRBJ1-1; possible D gene TRBD1, 5 bases. The sequencing input was peripheral blood. This clonotype was sampled from a man in his fifties or sixties with active or convalescent COVID-19. The CDR3 region has the DNA TGTGCCAGCAGTGAAGGAGGCAGGGTTGACACTGAAGCTTTCTTT. This codes for CASSEGGRVDTEAFF.